The 20 T cell receptor beta chains below come from one sample, sequenced in a study of CD8 T cells in ankylosing spondylitis (dated by TCRdb to 2016 to 2017). The protocol used for the library was 5' RACE. For sequencing, an Illumina HiSeq 2500 was employed. TCRdb redid the processing of the public reads, applying fastp at Q25 and MiXCR, and retained in-frame beta chains. Under each unique CDR3 protein, matching rows form one entry showing the most common genes and DNA. This sample comprises more than 150,000 distinct CDR3 sequences, around 13% of them detected only once. The ten biggest clones cover about 17% of the sample. Sequencing was performed on blood, either unsorted or a sorted T cell fraction (not recorded which). The source is a male donor with ankylosing spondylitis or in good health (not recorded which).

This clonotype was seen more than once but under ten times. The chain links TRBV12-3 or TRBV12-4 to TRBJ2-1; 10 bases map to TRBD1. V was pared by 4 bases and J by 4 bases, with 4 bases of the junction left unmatched. The CDR3 has 15 amino acids. The CDR3 here is CASSSPDRGYNEQFF. The CDR3 DNA reads TGTGCCAGCAGTTCCCCGGACAGGGGGTACAATGAGCAGTTCTTC.

In its sample, this clonotype was seen a few times. The rearrangement uses TRBV4-1 and TRBJ1-1; D is possibly TRBD1 (6 bases). V gave up 9 bases and J gave up 3 bases, with 20 bases separating them. There are 15 residues in the CDR3. The germline V gene encodes CDR1 MGHRA and CDR2 YSYEKL. CDR3 nucleotide sequence: TGCGCCAGTACTACTGTGGGGGGGCGGTACACTGAAGCTTTCTTT. Its protein is CASTTVGGRYTEAFF.

This chain joins TRBV7-6 and TRBJ2-7; D gene uncertain. The V gene lost 5 bases and the J gene lost 5 bases, with 16 bases spanning the gap. Per germline, CDR1 SGHVS and CDR2 FNYEAQ. The CDR3 spans 14 residues. The CDR3 nucleotides are TGTGCCAGCAGCCCGACCCGGGTATCCCACGAGCAGTACTTC. Encoded protein: CASSPTRVSHEQYF.

The chain recombines TRBV27 with TRBJ1-1; no reliable D call. In germline, CDR1 is MNHEY, CDR2 SMNVEV (reference sequence). This CDR3 has 13 amino acids. V was clipped by 3 bases and J by 6 bases, with 11 bases between them. The chain's CDR3 is CASSLTNWAEAFF. The DNA for the CDR3 is TGTGCCAGCAGTTTGACGAATTGGGCTGAAGCTTTCTTT.

CDR3 amino acids: CSAKRDSGAYNEQFF. CDR3 DNA sequence: TGCAGTGCCAAGAGAGACAGCGGGGCGTACAATGAGCAGTTCTTC. This rearrangement joins TRBV20-1 to TRBJ2-1; TRBD2 matches 7 bases. The CDR3 totals 15 residues. Germline CDR1 reads DFQATT; CDR2 reads SNEGSKA (reference sequence). With 6 bases clipped from V and 4 bases from J, the junction kept 12 bases outside the gene matches.

This clonotype was observed a few times. The chain joins TRBV3-1 to TRBJ1-2; 7 bases agree with TRBD1. V shed 0 bases and J 7 bases; nucleotides not matched to a gene: 8. This CDR3 is 15 amino acids long. Per germline, CDR1 LGHDT and CDR2 YNNKEL (reference sequence). Written as DNA, the CDR3 is TGTGCCAGCAGCCAAGAAGGAGACAGGGTTGGTGGCTACACCTTC. Protein sequence: CASSQEGDRVGGYTF.

Ten or more counts support this clonotype. This sequence joins TRBV24-1 and TRBJ1-5; D perhaps matches TRBD1 (5 bases). Between the trimmed V and J ends, which lost 9 bases and 0 bases, there was a span of 17 bases. Germline assignment: CDR1 KGHDR and CDR2 SFDVKD. The CDR3 covers 16 residues. The CDR3 nucleotides read TGTGCCACCGGTGTTTGGGGACGGAATAGCAATCAGCCCCAGCATTTT. Its translation is CATGVWGRNSNQPQHF.

V gene TRBV30 combines with J gene TRBJ2-5, with 7 bases that match TRBD2. V trimming: 4 bases; J trimming: 4 bases; junction bases outside the gene matches: 9. The CDR3 extends over 14 amino acids. Germline V lookup: CDR1 GTSNPN, CDR2 SVGIG (reference sequence). The CDR3 DNA reads as TGTGCCTGGACTGGGGGGAGGGGAGGAGAGACCCAGTACTTC. Its translation is CAWTGGRGGETQYF.

This clonotype was seen many times. The CDR3 DNA follows: TGTGCCAGCAGGGATCGACCCGGGGCGGATGGCTACACCTTC. It specifies CASRDRPGADGYTF. The chain links TRBV11-2 to TRBJ1-2; a possible D gene is TRBD1 (5 bases). CDR3 length equals 14 residues. V lost 6 bases, J lost 6 bases, and 17 bases lay in between. Per germline, CDR1 SGHAT and CDR2 FQNNGV.

This rearrangement joins TRBV3-1 to TRBJ2-1; D tentatively reads TRBD1 or TRBD2 (5 bases each). V was trimmed by 3 bases and J by 10 bases, leaving 13 bases between them. The CDR3 covers 13 residues. Germline V gene data show CDR1 as LGHDT and CDR2 as YNNKEL (reference sequence). In DNA form, the CDR3 reads TGTGCCAGCAGCCATTCTGGATGGGACGAGCAGTTCTTC. Its translation: CASSHSGWDEQFF.

The chain uses TRBV27 and TRBJ2-3; 7 bases match TRBD1. V trimming: 10 bases; J trimming: 6 bases; junction bases outside the gene matches: 10. The CDR3 is 13 residues long. The germline gives CDR1 MNHEY, CDR2 SMNVEV (reference sequence). The CDR3 DNA follows: TGTGCCACCTGGACAGGCCCCGGCGATACGCAGTATTTT. Encoded protein: CATWTGPGDTQYF.

This clonotype was counted only a few times. The rearrangement joins TRBV5-5 to TRBJ2-4; D unresolved. V lost 4 bases and J lost 5, with 7 bases in between. Germline V gene sequence: CDR1 SGHKS, CDR2 YYEKEE (reference sequence). The CDR3 totals 12 residues. This chain's CDR3 is CASSHGENIQYF. The CDR3, as DNA: TGTGCCAGCAGCCACGGCGAAAACATTCAGTACTTC.

This sequence joins TRBV2 and TRBJ1-5; a possible D gene is TRBD1 (5 bases). The CDR3 sequence is 16 residues long. Germline V gene lookup returns CDR1 SNHLY and CDR2 FYNNEI. Deletions cut 2 bases from V and 5 bases from J, with 16 bases between. CDR3 coding DNA: TGTGCCAGCAGTGAATCCGGGGCAACAATGGATCAGCCCCAGCATTTT. Its translation is CASSESGATMDQPQHF.

About this clonotype itself: Sequence at one end of the junction differs from germline and may be a read error. The chain couples TRBV19 to TRBJ2-2; TRBD1 aligns across 9 bases. This CDR3 contains 16 residues. Per the germline V gene, CDR1 is LNHDA and CDR2 is SQIVND (reference sequence). The CDR3 reads CASSPLGTGNAGELFF. DNA of the CDR3: TGTGCCAGTAGTCCTCTGGGGACAGGGAACGCCGGGGAGCTGTTTTTT.

The V gene is TRBV4-1, the J gene TRBJ2-7; D remains ambiguous. The CDR3 is made up of 14 amino acids. The germline V gene encodes CDR1 MGHRA and CDR2 YSYEKL. Trimming left V 1 base short and J 2 bases short, with 9 bases between. In DNA, the CDR3 is TGCGCCAGCAGCCAAGTGGGTAGCACCTACGAGCAGTACTTC. Its translation is CASSQVGSTYEQYF.

The table lists this clonotype with a few counts. The chain links TRBV9 to TRBJ2-7; D gene uncertain. Trimming cost V 2 bases and J 2 bases, with 14 bases left between them. The CDR3 spans 15 residues. CDR1 and CDR2 (germline): SGDLS, YYNGEE. The CDR3 region has the DNA TGTGCCAGCAGCGTCGGTAGGACGTCGGCCTACGAGCAGTACTTC. Protein product: CASSVGRTSAYEQYF.

The chain recombines TRBV6-1 with TRBJ1-1; no clear D gene. Deletions cut 5 bases from V and 1 base from J, with 11 bases between. This CDR3 has 14 residues. Per germline, CDR1 MNHNS and CDR2 SASEGT. The CDR3 sequence: CASSPRPWNTEAFF. For the CDR3, the DNA is TGTGCCAGCAGTCCCCGACCCTGGAACACTGAAGCTTTCTTT.

This clonotype occurred a few times. The J gene is TRBJ2-1, the V gene TRBV6-2 or TRBV6-3; weak D call: TRBD1 (6 bases). Germline CDR1 MNHEY, CDR2 SVGEGT. The CDR3 loop spans 14 amino acids. The V gene lost 6 bases and the J gene lost 4 bases, with 13 bases spanning the gap. The CDR3 sequence is CASSHRDIYNEQFF. The CDR3 DNA reads TGTGCCAGCAGCCACCGGGACATTTACAATGAGCAGTTCTTC.

This clonotype was detected many times. The CDR3 DNA reads TGTGCCACCAGCAGAGAAACTAGCGGGGGATTCACAGATACGCAGTATTTT. Its protein product is CATSRETSGGFTDTQYF. The chain joins TRBV15 to TRBJ2-3; TRBD2 agrees at 11 bases. V was pared by 0 bases and J by 2 bases, with 4 bases of the junction left unmatched. The germline CDR1 and CDR2 sequences are LNHNV and YYDKDF (reference sequence). The CDR3 loop spans 17 amino acids.

This chain joins TRBV12-3 or TRBV12-4 and TRBJ2-7; tentative D call: TRBD2 (6 bases). The V end was cut by 6 bases, the J end by 6 bases, with 12 bases between. The CDR3 contains 12 residues. The chain's CDR3 is CASSQSGFEQYF. CDR3 nucleotides: TGTGCCAGCAGCCAAAGCGGGTTCGAGCAGTACTTC.